This T cell receptor (beta chain) appears in the sequencing data of a study of T-cell reconstitution after alpha-beta-depleted transplantation in children. Regarding the study as a whole: The study reportedly traced alpha-beta T cells about two months after transplant to several hundred expanded graft clones. By one year post-transplant, T-cell counts and diversity largely arose from T cells that were newly produced. From surviving recipient T cells and thymic progenitors came the high day-60 TCRbeta diversity observed in some patients.

A TCRbeta library incorporating unique molecular identifiers was prepared. TCRdb processed the PCR reads anew with MiXCR; each CDR3 protein has one entry. Of roughly 790,000 distinct CDR3 sequences in the sample, roughly 15% were seen once. To note about this clonotype: Its antigen is currently unknown.

Trimming removed 4 bases at V and 1 base at J, with 8 bases between. Germline-derived CDR1 and CDR2 are SQVTM and ANQGSEA. The CDR3 is made up of 13 amino acids. The sequences come from PBMCs, mostly from graft donor cells, collected 360 days after TCRalphabeta/CD19-depleted stem cell transplant. The chain recombines TRBV29-1 with TRBJ1-5; no reliable D call. The source is a male patient younger than 18 who had a stem cell transplant for acute lymphoblastic leukemia, so the T cells may come from the graft donor. CDR3 coding DNA: TGCAGCGTTGTGGAGGGAAGCAATCAGCCCCAGCATTTT. Translating it yields CSVVEGSNQPQHF.